This TCR beta chain was identified during a study of blood T cell repertoires in COVID-19. At the level of the study: Samples representing acute and convalescent COVID-19 were sourced from the United States, Italy and Spain.

The CDR3 runs 13 residues. The V end lost 6 bases, the J end lost 7 bases, and 10 bases lay between the germline ends. In germline, CDR1 is LNHDA, CDR2 SQIVND (reference sequence). Method: immunoSEQ multiplex PCR; TCRdb's copy keeps in-frame clones and lacks some. This sample yields about 89,000 clones, of which approximately 80% are seen a single time; approximately 6% belongs to the top ten. This clone has more than one count but fewer than ten. Patients from Seattle were sampled longitudinally, starting during active infection. The chain uses TRBV19 and TRBJ1-6; D remains unclear. Sample: peripheral blood. The TCR originated in a man between 70 and 80 years old with COVID-19, enrolled during active disease. The CDR3 spells CASRDGINSPLHF. The CDR3 DNA is TGTGCCAGTAGGGACGGGATAAATTCACCCCTCCACTTT.